This T cell receptor (beta chain) was identified during a study of control samples from healthy donors and cancer patients. Assay used: immunoSEQ multiplex PCR; TCRdb lists only in-frame clones, some missing. The sample includes over 120,000 clones, 85% to 95% seen only once; the top ten take 14%. CDR1 is GTSNPN and CDR2 is SVGIG in the germline V gene (reference sequence). This CDR3 comprises 14 residues. Trimming stripped 2 bases from V and 5 bases from J, with 15 bases between. This receptor was obtained from a man in his sixties with colorectal cancer. The J gene is TRBJ1-1, the V gene TRBV30, with D perhaps matching TRBD1 (5 bases). The sample was PBMCs. In DNA, the CDR3 is TGTGCCTGGAGTAGGGAAGAGGGGAGGACTGAAGCTTTCTTT. Protein: CAWSREEGRTEAFF.